A single sample is the source of the 18 T cell receptor beta chains below, sequenced in a study of control samples from healthy donors and cancer patients. Sequencing used immunoSEQ multiplex PCR; TCRdb keeps in-frame clones, though not all of them. This table holds 150,000 or so clones, approximately 94% found once. Sequencing was performed on blood. The receptors originated from a young man in good health.

The V call is TRBV5-4, the J call TRBJ2-1, with D possibly being TRBD2 (5 bases). V was trimmed by 4 bases and J by 0 bases, leaving 11 bases between them. This CDR3 has 15 amino acids. Germline V lookup: CDR1 SGHNT, CDR2 YYREEE (reference sequence). CDR3 sequence reads: CASSIRTASYNEQFF. The CDR3, as DNA: TGTGCCAGCAGCATCCGGACTGCCTCCTACAATGAGCAGTTCTTC.

This clone was counted a single time. V gene TRBV5-1 combines with J gene TRBJ1-1; D unclear. The length of the CDR3 is 15 residues. V was trimmed by 4 bases and J by 4 bases, leaving 17 bases between them. Germline CDR1 reads SGHRS; CDR2 reads YFSETQ. The CDR3 spells CASSVTPVTGTEAFF. Here the CDR3 DNA reads TGCGCCAGCAGCGTTACTCCCGTGACTGGCACTGAAGCTTTCTTT.

The CDR3 nucleotides read TGTGCCAGCAGCCCAGGAGGGGGGGGCCGAGAGACCCAGTACTTC. Protein: CASSPGGGGRETQYF. The chain has TRBV9 and TRBJ2-5; D possibly corresponds to TRBD2 (7 bases). The germline gives CDR1 SGDLS, CDR2 YYNGEE. Trimming removed 4 bases at V and 4 bases at J, with 17 bases between. There are 15 residues in the CDR3.

This clone was seen just once. This chain uses TRBV3-1 (or the pseudogene TRBV3-2) with TRBJ2-7; 10 nucleotides match TRBD2. Germline assignment: CDR1 LGHDT and CDR2 YNNKEL (reference sequence). The CDR3 contains 16 residues. Trimming at V came to 4 bases and at J to 0 bases, leaving 6 bases not matched to a gene. The chain's CDR3 is CASSPSGSTPSYEQYF. CDR3 nucleotide sequence: TGTGCCAGCAGCCCTAGCGGGAGCACTCCCTCCTACGAGCAGTACTTC.

The J gene is TRBJ1-3, the V gene TRBV19; no firm D call. Trimming took off 6 bases at V and 7 bases at J, with 16 bases between the two ends. CDR1 and CDR2 from the germline V gene are LNHDA and SQIVND (reference sequence). The length of the CDR3 is 14 residues. The CDR3 DNA reads TGTGCCAGTAGCCGGTCGGGGAACGGGAACACCATATATTTT. It specifies CASSRSGNGNTIYF.

The rearrangement links TRBV28 to TRBJ2-1, with TRBD2 matching over 7 bases. The V gene end was trimmed by 3 bases and the J gene end by 5 bases; junction bases not matched to a gene: 7. The germline V gene encodes CDR1 MDHEN and CDR2 SYDVKM. The CDR3 has 15 residues. The CDR3 DNA is TGTGCCAGCAGTTTGAGGCTAGCGGCTAACAATGAGCAGTTCTTC. Protein sequence: CASSLRLAANNEQFF.

The chain carries TRBV4-1 and TRBJ2-7, with D unresolved. Trimming took 0 bases from V and 4 from J, leaving 13 bases between them. The CDR3 runs to 15 residues. Germline V gives CDR1 MGHRA, CDR2 YSYEKL. CDR3 region: CASSQDPGLVYEQYF. CDR3 sequence (DNA): TGCGCCAGCAGCCAAGATCCCGGGTTGGTTTACGAGCAGTACTTC.

The J gene is TRBJ2-3, the V gene TRBV2, with 7 bases lining up with TRBD2. Germline CDR1 is SNHLY and CDR2 is FYNNEI. The junction had 6 bases not matched to a gene; V was cut back by 2 bases and J by 1 base. The length of the CDR3 is 16 residues. In DNA form, the CDR3 reads TGTGCCAGCAGTGAAACTTGGGGAGGGGGCACAGATACGCAGTATTTT. Amino acids: CASSETWGGGTDTQYF.

The chain uses TRBV2 and TRBJ1-3; D remains unclear. Trimming pared 3 bases from V and 0 bases from J, leaving 9 bases between. The CDR3 has 15 amino acids. Germline V gives CDR1 SNHLY, CDR2 FYNNEI. The CDR3 protein is CASSDAAISGNTIYF. The CDR3 region has the DNA TGTGCCAGCAGTGACGCGGCCATCTCTGGAAACACCATATATTTT.

The gene calls are TRBV7-9 and TRBJ2-1; no definite D call. CDR3 length: 13 amino acids. The germline V gene encodes CDR1 SEHNR and CDR2 FQNEAQ (reference sequence). V lost 1 base and J 7 bases, leaving 8 bases between the germline ends. CDR3 amino acids: CASSLGLWNEQFF. CDR3 nucleotides: TGTGCCAGCAGCTTAGGTCTCTGGAATGAGCAGTTCTTC.

This chain connects TRBV5-1 to TRBJ2-7; TRBD2 is a possible D gene (6 bases). Trimming pared 4 bases from V and 6 bases from J, leaving 20 bases between. The CDR3 runs to 15 residues. Germline-derived CDR1 and CDR2 are SGHRS and YFSETQ. CDR3 DNA: TGCGCCAGCAGCGAGGAGGGCTCTTTCTCTCGCGAGCAGTACTTC. This encodes CASSEEGSFSREQYF.

The chain has TRBV12-3 or TRBV12-4 and TRBJ1-1, with 8 bases matching TRBD1. The junction had 10 bases not matched to a gene; V was cut back by 6 bases and J by 10 bases. The CDR3 has 13 residues. The CDR3: CASSLYGQGTAFF. In nucleotides, the CDR3 is TGTGCCAGCAGCCTATACGGACAGGGTACAGCTTTCTTT.

The V and J genes are TRBV5-1 and TRBJ1-1, with D uncertain. The CDR3 is 14 residues long. V was pared by 0 bases and J by 4 bases, with 10 bases between. Germline V lookup: CDR1 SGHRS, CDR2 YFSETQ. CDR3 nucleotides: TGCGCCAGCAGCTTGGAAAGGAAAGGCACTGAAGCTTTCTTT. Residues: CASSLERKGTEAFF.

The V call is TRBV11-1, the J call TRBJ1-2; D uncertain. The germline V gene encodes CDR1 SGHAT and CDR2 FQDESV (reference sequence). CDR3 length: 13 residues. V lost 5 bases to trimming and J lost 11 bases, with 18 bases between them. The CDR3 loop reads CASSMGVPTTYTF. The CDR3 nucleotides read TGTGCCAGCAGCATGGGCGTCCCAACGACTTACACCTTC. Variable domain in full (rest from reference TRBV11-1 and TRBJ1-2): EAEVAQSPRYKITEKSQAVAFWCDPISGHATLYWYRQILGQGPELLVQFQDESVVDDSQLPKDRFSAERLKGVDSTLKIQPAELGDSAMYLCASSMGVPTTYTFGSGTRLTVV.

The CDR3, as DNA: TGTGCCTGGAGTTGGACAGGGGTTCGGGAAAAACTGTTTTTT. Its translation is CAWSWTGVREKLFF. This chain joins TRBV30 and TRBJ1-4, with 9 bases that match TRBD1. Losses at the gene ends were 2 bases for V and 8 bases for J; bases not matched to a gene: 6. Germline CDR1 GTSNPN, CDR2 SVGIG (reference sequence). CDR3 length: 14 residues.

The chain joins TRBV6-5 to TRBJ1-3; D remains ambiguous. The CDR3 loop spans 15 amino acids. Germline CDR1 reads MNHEY; CDR2 reads SVGAGI. The V and J ends lost 6 bases and 4 bases respectively, with 16 bases between them. DNA of the CDR3: TGTGCCAGCAGATCGACAACACCCTGGGGAAACACCATATATTTT. It translates to CASRSTTPWGNTIYF.

The V call is TRBV7-3, the J call TRBJ2-2; no reliable D call. V lost 3 bases, J lost 1 base, and 0 bases lay in between. The CDR3 length is 12 residues. Germline CDR1 SGHTA, CDR2 FQGTGA. CDR3 in DNA: TGTGCCAGCAGCTTGAACACCGGGGAGCTGTTTTTT. This sequence encodes CASSLNTGELFF. The variable domain in full, completed from reference TRBV7-3 and TRBJ2-2, reads GAGVSQTPSNKVTEKGKYVELRCDPISGHTALYWYRQSLGQGPEFLIYFQGTGAADDSGLPNDRFFAVRPEGSVSTLKIQRTERGDSAVYLCASSLNTGELFFGEGSRLTVL.

V usage is TRBV19 and J usage is TRBJ2-3; 8 bases align to TRBD2. The V segment lost 10 bases and the J segment 2 bases; nucleotides outside the gene matches: 11. CDR1 and CDR2 from the germline V gene are LNHDA and SQIVND (reference sequence). The CDR3 contains 15 residues. The CDR3 loop is CATAGAGGDTDTQYF. In nucleotides, the CDR3 is TGTGCCACAGCGGGGGCGGGCGGGGACACAGATACGCAGTATTTT.